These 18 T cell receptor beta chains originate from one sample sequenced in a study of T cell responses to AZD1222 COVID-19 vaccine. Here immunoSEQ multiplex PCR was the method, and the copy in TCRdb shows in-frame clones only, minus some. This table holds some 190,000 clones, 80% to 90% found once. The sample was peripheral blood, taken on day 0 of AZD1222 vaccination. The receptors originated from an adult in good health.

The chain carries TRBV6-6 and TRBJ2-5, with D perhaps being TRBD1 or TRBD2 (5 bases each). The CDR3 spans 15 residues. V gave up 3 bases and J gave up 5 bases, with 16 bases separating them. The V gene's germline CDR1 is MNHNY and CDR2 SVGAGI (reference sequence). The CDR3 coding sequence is TGTGCCAGCAGTTATCATCGGGGCATCGAGGAGACCCAGTACTTC. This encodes CASSYHRGIEETQYF.

The CDR3: CASNLGGTGGNEQFF. The CDR3 nucleotides read TGTGCCAGCAACTTGGGGGGGACAGGGGGCAATGAGCAGTTCTTC. The V and J genes are TRBV28 and TRBJ2-1; 11 bases match TRBD1. With 7 bases clipped from V and 6 bases from J, the junction kept 8 bases outside the gene matches. CDR1 is MDHEN, CDR2 SYDVKM, per germline. The CDR3 has 15 amino acids.

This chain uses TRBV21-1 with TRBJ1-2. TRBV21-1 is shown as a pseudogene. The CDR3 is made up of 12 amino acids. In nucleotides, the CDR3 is TGTGCCAGCAGCAACCCCCTCTATGGCTACACCTTC. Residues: CASSNPLYGYTF.

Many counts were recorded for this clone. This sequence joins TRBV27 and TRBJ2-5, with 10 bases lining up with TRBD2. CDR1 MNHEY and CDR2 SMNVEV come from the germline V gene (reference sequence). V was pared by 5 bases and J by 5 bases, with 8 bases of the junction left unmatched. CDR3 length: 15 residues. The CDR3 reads CASSINSGGPETQYF. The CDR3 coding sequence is TGTGCCAGCAGTATCAATAGCGGGGGGCCGGAGACCCAGTACTTC.

The CDR3 DNA follows: TGTGCCAGCAGCCGACTAGCGGGGAACTTCTACAATGAGCAGTTCTTC. Residues: CASSRLAGNFYNEQFF. This chain connects TRBV27 to TRBJ2-1; TRBD2 agrees at 11 bases. Germline loops: CDR1 MNHEY, CDR2 SMNVEV (reference sequence). V shed 6 bases, J shed 3 bases, and the junction held 7 bases outside the gene matches. This CDR3 contains 16 residues.

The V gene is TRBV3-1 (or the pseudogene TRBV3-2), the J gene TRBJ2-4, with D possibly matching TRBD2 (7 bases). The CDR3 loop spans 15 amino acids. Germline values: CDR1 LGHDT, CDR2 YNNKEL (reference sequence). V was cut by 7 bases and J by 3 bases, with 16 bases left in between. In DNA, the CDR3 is TGTGCCAGCACCCGAGGGGGGGCCGGCAAAAACATTCAGTACTTC. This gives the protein CASTRGGAGKNIQYF.

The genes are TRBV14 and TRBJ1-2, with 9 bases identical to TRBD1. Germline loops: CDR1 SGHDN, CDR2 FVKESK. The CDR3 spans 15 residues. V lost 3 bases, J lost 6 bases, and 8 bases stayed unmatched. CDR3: CASSHWDRVVDGYTF. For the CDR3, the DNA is TGTGCCAGCAGCCATTGGGACAGGGTAGTTGATGGCTACACCTTC.

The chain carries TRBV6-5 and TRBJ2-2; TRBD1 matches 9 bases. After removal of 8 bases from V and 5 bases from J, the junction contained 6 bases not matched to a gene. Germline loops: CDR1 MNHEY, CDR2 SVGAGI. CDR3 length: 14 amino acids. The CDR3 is CASPDRGKTGELFF. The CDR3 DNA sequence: TGTGCCAGCCCTGACAGGGGGAAGACCGGGGAGCTGTTTTTT.

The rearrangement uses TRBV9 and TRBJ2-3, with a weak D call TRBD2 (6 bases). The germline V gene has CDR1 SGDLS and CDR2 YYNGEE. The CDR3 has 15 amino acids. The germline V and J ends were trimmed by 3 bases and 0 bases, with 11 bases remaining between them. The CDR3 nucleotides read TGTGCCAGCAGCGCGAGGAGGGGAAGCACAGATACGCAGTATTTT. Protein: CASSARRGSTDTQYF.

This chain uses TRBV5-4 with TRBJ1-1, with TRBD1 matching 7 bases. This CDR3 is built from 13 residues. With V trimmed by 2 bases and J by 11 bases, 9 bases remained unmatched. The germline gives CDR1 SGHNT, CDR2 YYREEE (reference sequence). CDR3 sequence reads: CASSLGDSFRAFF. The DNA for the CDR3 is TGTGCCAGCAGCTTAGGGGACAGCTTTAGGGCTTTCTTT.

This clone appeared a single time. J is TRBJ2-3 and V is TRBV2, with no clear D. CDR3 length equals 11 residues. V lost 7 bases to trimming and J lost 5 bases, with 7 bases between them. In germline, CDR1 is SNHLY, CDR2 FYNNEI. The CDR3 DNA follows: TGTGCCAGCAAAGAAAGAGATACGCAGTATTTT. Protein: CASKERDTQYF.

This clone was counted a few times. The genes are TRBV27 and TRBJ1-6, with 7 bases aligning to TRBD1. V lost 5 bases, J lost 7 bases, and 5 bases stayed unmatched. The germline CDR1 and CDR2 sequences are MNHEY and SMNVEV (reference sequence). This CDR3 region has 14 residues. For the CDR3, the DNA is TGTGCCAGCAGTATCTGGGACAGAAATTCACCCCTCCACTTT. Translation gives CASSIWDRNSPLHF.

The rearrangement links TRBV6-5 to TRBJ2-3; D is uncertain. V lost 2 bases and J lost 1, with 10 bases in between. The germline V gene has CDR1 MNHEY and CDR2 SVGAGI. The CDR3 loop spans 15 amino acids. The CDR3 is CASSYKWWGTDTQYF. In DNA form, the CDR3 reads TGTGCCAGCAGTTACAAATGGTGGGGCACAGATACGCAGTATTTT.

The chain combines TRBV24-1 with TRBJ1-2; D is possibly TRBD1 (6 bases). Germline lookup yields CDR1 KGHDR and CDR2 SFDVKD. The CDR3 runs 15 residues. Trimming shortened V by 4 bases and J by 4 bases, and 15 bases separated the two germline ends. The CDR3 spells CATSDYRVRFYGYTF. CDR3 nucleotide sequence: TGTGCCACCAGTGACTACAGGGTAAGGTTCTATGGCTACACCTTC.

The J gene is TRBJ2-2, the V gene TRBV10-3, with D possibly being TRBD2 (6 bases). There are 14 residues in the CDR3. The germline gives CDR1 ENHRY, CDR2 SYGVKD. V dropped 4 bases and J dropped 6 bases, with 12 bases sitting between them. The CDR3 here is CAISVLATSGELFF. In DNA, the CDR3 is TGTGCCATCAGTGTCCTAGCGACGTCCGGGGAGCTGTTTTTT.

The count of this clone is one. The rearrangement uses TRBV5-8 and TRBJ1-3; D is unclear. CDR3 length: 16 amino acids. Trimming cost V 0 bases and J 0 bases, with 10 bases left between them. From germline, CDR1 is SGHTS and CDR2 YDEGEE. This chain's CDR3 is CASSLGLRHSGNTIYF. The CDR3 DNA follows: TGTGCCAGCAGCTTGGGATTACGCCACTCTGGAAACACCATATATTTT.

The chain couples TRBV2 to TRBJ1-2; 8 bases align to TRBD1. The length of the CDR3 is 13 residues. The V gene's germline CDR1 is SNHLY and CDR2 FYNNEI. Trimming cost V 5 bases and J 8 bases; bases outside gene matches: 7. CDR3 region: CASSSDRENGYTF. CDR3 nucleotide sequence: TGTGCCAGCAGTTCGGACAGGGAGAACGGCTACACCTTC.

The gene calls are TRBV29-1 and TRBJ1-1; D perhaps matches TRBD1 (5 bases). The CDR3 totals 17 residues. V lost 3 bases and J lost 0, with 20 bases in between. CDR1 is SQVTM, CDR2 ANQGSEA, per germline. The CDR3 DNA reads TGCAGCGTTGATTTTCTGGGACCACGGACCATGAACACTGAAGCTTTCTTT. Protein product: CSVDFLGPRTMNTEAFF.